The 7 T cell receptor beta chains given below trace back to one sample, sequenced in a study of T cell changes during pregnancy in multiple sclerosis. Using immunoSEQ multiplex PCR, the repertoire was profiled, and TCRdb retains in-frame clones only, with some absent. The sample includes roughly 100,000 clones, less than 95% of them seen just once. The material sequenced was peripheral blood, taken before pregnancy. These receptors were collected from a female donor with multiple sclerosis, enrolled in a pregnancy study.

On this clone: This sample also contains other DNA sequences that code for the same CDR3. The chain carries TRBV9 and TRBJ2-7; 10 bases line up with TRBD2. CDR1 is SGDLS and CDR2 is YYNGEE in the germline V gene. The ends lost 2 bases at V and 2 bases at J; junction bases unmatched: 1. The CDR3 has 14 amino acids. The CDR3 nucleotides read TGTGCCAGCAGCGTGACTAGCGGGCCCTACGAGCAGTACTTC. This gives the protein CASSVTSGPYEQYF. Complete variable domain (other parts from reference TRBV9 and TRBJ2-7): DSGVTQTPKHLITATGQRVTLRCSPRSGDLSVYWYQQSLDQGLQFLIQYYNGEERAKGNILERFSAQQFPDLHSELNLSSLELGDSALYFCASSVTSGPYEQYFGPGTRLTVT.

The J gene is TRBJ2-1, the V gene TRBV27, with D perhaps TRBD1 (5 bases). Looked up from germline, CDR1 is MNHEY and CDR2 is SMNVEV (reference sequence). The CDR3 length is 18 residues. The ends were cut back, 7 bases at V and 0 bases at J, with 22 bases in the middle. The CDR3 DNA sequence: TGTGCCAGCATTAAAGGCCAGGCAACAGGTCTCTCCTACAATGAGCAGTTCTTC. This codes for CASIKGQATGLSYNEQFF.

The chain combines TRBV6-5 with TRBJ2-7; 7 bases align to TRBD1. V lost 0 bases, J lost 0 bases, and 2 bases stayed unmatched. Germline V gene sequence: CDR1 MNHEY, CDR2 SVGAGI. CDR3 length: 15 residues. The CDR3 coding sequence is TGTGCCAGCAGTTACTCGGGACAGACCTCCTACGAGCAGTACTTC. This encodes CASSYSGQTSYEQYF.

The J gene is TRBJ1-3, the V gene TRBV2; D is undetermined. The CDR3 covers 13 residues. V shed 7 bases and J shed 4 bases, with 11 bases lying between them. Germline CDR1 is SNHLY and CDR2 is FYNNEI. CDR3 loop: CASNINRGNTIYF. The DNA of the CDR3 is TGTGCCAGCAACATAAATCGCGGAAACACCATATATTTT.

V is TRBV19 and J is TRBJ1-5; D remains unclear. The germline V gene has CDR1 LNHDA and CDR2 SQIVND (reference sequence). The V gene lost 5 bases and the J gene lost 0 bases, with 11 bases spanning the gap. This CDR3 is 15 amino acids long. The CDR3 DNA reads TGTGCCAGTAGTCCGGGGAAACGTAGCAATCAGCCCCAGCATTTT. It encodes CASSPGKRSNQPQHF.

The genes are TRBV27 and TRBJ2-3, with D possibly matching TRBD1 (5 bases). In germline, CDR1 is MNHEY, CDR2 SMNVEV (reference sequence). The germline V and J ends were trimmed by 7 bases and 3 bases, with 11 bases remaining between them. CDR3 length equals 13 residues. CDR3: CASIQGGTDTQYF. DNA for the CDR3: TGTGCCAGCATTCAGGGTGGTACAGATACGCAGTATTTT.

The chain combines TRBV15 with TRBJ2-2; 8 positions match TRBD2. CDR1 is LNHNV, CDR2 YYDKDF, per germline (reference sequence). V was pared by 0 bases and J by 2 bases, with 2 bases of the junction left unmatched. CDR3 size: 16 residues. The CDR3 DNA is TGTGCCACCAGCAGAGATGTAGCGGGAAACACCGGGGAGCTGTTTTTT. Protein: CATSRDVAGNTGELFF. Full variable domain (remainder filled in from reference TRBV15 and TRBJ2-2): DAMVIQNPRYQVTQFGKPVTLSCSQTLNHNVMYWYQQKSSQAPKLLFHYYDKDFNNEADTPDNFQSRRPNTSFCFLDIRSPGLGDTAMYLCATSRDVAGNTGELFFGEGSRLTVL.